This is a list of T cell receptor beta chains from one sample in a study of early T cells in non-severe SARS-CoV-2 infection. Via MiXCR, TCRdb re-called the 5' RACE reads, giving one row per CDR3 protein. The sample shows over 55,000 distinct CDR3 sequences, approximately 12% of them seen only once. The sequenced sample was whole blood. These receptors originate from an adult who was a healthcare worker with PCR-confirmed SARS-CoV-2 infection or an uninfected control (not recorded which). The CDR3 runs from the conserved cysteine through the conserved F or W. A D gene is named only where the DNA matches it firmly. The size of a clone is reported for some rows only, either as once, few or many, or as a class for expanded clones.

j_gene: TRBJ2-7; abundance: few; d_gene: .; v_gene: TRBV2; CDR3nt: TGTGCCATACCCGGGAAAAGCTCCTACGAGCAGTACTTC; CDR3aa: CAIPGKSSYEQYF
j_gene: TRBJ2-7; abundance: .; d_gene: .; v_gene: TRBV20-1; CDR3nt: TGCAGTGCTAGAGATGGTCTATACGAGCAGTACTTC; CDR3aa: CSARDGLYEQYF
j_gene: TRBJ2-7; abundance: many; d_gene: .; v_gene: TRBV11-3; CDR3nt: TGTGCCAGCAGCGGGAGGCTAAGCTCCTACGAGCAGTACTTC; CDR3aa: CASSGRLSSYEQYF
j_gene: TRBJ2-7; abundance: few; d_gene: .; v_gene: TRBV5-1; CDR3nt: TGCGCCAGCAGCTGGGGATACGAGCAGTACTTC; CDR3aa: CASSWGYEQYF
j_gene: TRBJ1-2; abundance: few; d_gene: .; v_gene: TRBV29-1; CDR3nt: TGCAGCGTTAAACCCCATGGCTACACCTTC; CDR3aa: CSVKPHGYTF
j_gene: TRBJ1-1; abundance: many; d_gene: .; v_gene: TRBV11-3; CDR3nt: TGTGCCAGCAGCCCGCCGGGCAGCACTGAAGCTTTCTTT; CDR3aa: CASSPPGSTEAFF
j_gene: TRBJ2-1; abundance: .; d_gene: .; v_gene: TRBV11-1; CDR3nt: TGTGCCAGCAGCCCTGGAGAGAGGGGGGTCGATGAGCAGTTCTTC; CDR3aa: CASSPGERGVDEQFF
j_gene: TRBJ1-5; abundance: many; d_gene: .; v_gene: TRBV2; CDR3nt: TGTGCCAGCAGTGAAAGGAGGGGGGGTCAGCCCCAGCATTTT; CDR3aa: CASSERRGGQPQHF
j_gene: TRBJ2-4; abundance: many; d_gene: .; v_gene: TRBV5-6; CDR3nt: TGTGCCAGCAGCTTAGGGTTCGAAAACATTCAGTACTTC; CDR3aa: CASSLGFENIQYF
j_gene: TRBJ1-3; abundance: many; d_gene: .; v_gene: TRBV30; CDR3nt: TGTGCCTTCAAAGGGGGAAACACCATATATTTT; CDR3aa: CAFKGGNTIYF
j_gene: TRBJ2-5; abundance: .; d_gene: TRBD2; v_gene: TRBV3-1; CDR3nt: TGTGCCAGCAGCCTCCGGACTAGCGCACACCAAGAGACCCAGTACTTC; CDR3aa: CASSLRTSAHQETQYF
j_gene: TRBJ1-2; abundance: .; d_gene: TRBD1; v_gene: TRBV19; CDR3nt: TGTGCCAGTACCCAGGGGGGTAACTATGGCTACACCTTC; CDR3aa: CASTQGGNYGYTF